The entry below gives a single T cell receptor beta chain sequence along with its context. The sample comes from a study of blood T cell repertoires in COVID-19. Looking at the study overall: Samples came from the United States, Italy and Spain, spanning acute and convalescent COVID-19.

The V gene end was trimmed by 5 bases and the J gene end by 4 bases; junction bases not matched to a gene: 6. The CDR3 has 14 residues. Germline V gene data show CDR1 as GTSNPN and CDR2 as SVGIG (reference sequence). Per the authors' pipeline: Estimation of nucleated cell counts was performed using reference gene primer amplification. Generated by immunoSEQ multiplex PCR, the TCRdb table keeps only in-frame clones and is missing some. That table gives V, J and clone size, and the DNA gave D and trimming. The data contain 110,000 to 150,000 clones, around 85% of them singletons. Participants reported their clinical history, and cohort assignment relied on those reports.

The chain carries TRBV30 and TRBJ2-2, with TRBD1 identical over 8 bases. The TCR sequence derives from a woman aged 40-49 years who had recovered from COVID-19. The specimen was PBMCs or T cells enriched from blood (not recorded which). The CDR3 is CAWGQGTITGELFF. The DNA for the CDR3 is TGTGCCTGGGGACAGGGAACAATCACCGGGGAGCTGTTTTTT.